A selection of T cell receptor beta chains follows, all from one sample in a study of long-term antiretroviral therapy in people with HIV. The table came from immunoSEQ multiplex PCR; TCRdb's copy has only in-frame clones and leaves some out. The sample yields about 20,000 clones, more than 75% seen once. The specimen was unsorted PBMCs, collected 1.8 years before starting antiretroviral therapy. These receptor sequences come from a woman in her 30s with HIV. The CDR3 runs from the conserved cysteine through the conserved F or W. Fields, in order: J gene, clone size, V gene, D gene, CDR3 length, CDR3 DNA, CDR3 protein. D genes are given only for firm matches. Clone size is shown for a subset of rows, as once, few, many or a class of expanded clone.

TRBJ1-3	NA	TRBV28	TRBD1	18	TGTGCCAGCAGTTTAGGGACCCCCGGAGGGGGCCTTGGAAACACCATATATTTT	CASSLGTPGGGLGNTIYF
TRBJ1-5	NA	TRBV19	TRBD1	16	TGTGCCAGTAGGGATCCGGGACAGGGACGATATCAGCCCCAGCATTTT	CASRDPGQGRYQPQHF
TRBJ2-7	few	TRBV6-1	TRBD1	14	TGTGCCAGCAGGACTGGGACAGGGGGGAGCGAGCAGTACTTC	CASRTGTGGSEQYF
TRBJ1-2	NA	TRBV11-2	NA	18	TGTGCCAGCAGCCCTCTCAAACTCGACAGGAGGAGATACTATGGCTACACCTTC	CASSPLKLDRRRYYGYTF
TRBJ1-6	few	TRBV7-3	NA	20	TGTGCCAGCAGCTTAAGCCCCGGACAGCCTAAACCGACCTATAATTCACCCCTCCACTTT	CASSLSPGQPKPTYNSPLHF
TRBJ1-4	NA	TRBV13	NA	16	TGTGCCAGCAACTTGCGGGGGAGAGCAACTAATGAAAAACTGTTTTTT	CASNLRGRATNEKLFF
TRBJ1-4	NA	TRBV15	NA	15	TGTGCCACCAGCAGAGATAGGTGGATAGGGGAAAAACTGTTTTTT	CATSRDRWIGEKLFF
TRBJ1-3	NA	TRBV27	NA	14	TGTGCCAGCAGTCGAAGGGGAGATGGAAACACCATATATTTT	CASSRRGDGNTIYF
TRBJ1-5	NA	TRBV27	TRBD1	18	TGTGCCAGCAGTATGGCCAGGACAGGGGGCGCGGGCAATCAGCCCCAGCATTTT	CASSMARTGGAGNQPQHF
TRBJ2-6	NA	TRBV27	TRBD2	18	TGTGCCAGCAGTTTCGGACTAGCGGCCTACTCTGGGGCCAACGTCCTGACTTTC	CASSFGLAAYSGANVLTF
TRBJ2-2	NA	TRBV18	TRBD1	18	TGTGCCAGCTCACGCGTCTGCCCAGGGACAGGGAACACCGGGGAGCTGTTTTTT	CASSRVCPGTGNTGELFF
TRBJ2-1	NA	TRBV7-2	NA	14	TGTGCCAGCAGCTTAGCGTTCGACTTCAAAACTCAGTTCTTC	CASSLAFDFKTQFF
TRBJ2-2	NA	TRBV18	NA	16	TGTGCCAGCTCACTGGGGACAACCATCGGCCCCGGGGAGCTGTTTTTT	CASSLGTTIGPGELFF
TRBJ2-3	NA	TRBV6-6	TRBD1	16	TGTGCCAGCAGTTCTCGGACAGGGCTGGGCCCAGATACGCAGTATTTT	CASSSRTGLGPDTQYF
TRBJ2-2	NA	TRBV7-2	TRBD2	16	TGTGCCAGCAGCCTATGGTTTGTAGCGGGGACCGGGGAGCTGTTTTTT	CASSLWFVAGTGELFF
TRBJ1-1	once	TRBV7-9	NA	13	TGTGCCAGCAGCCGACCAGAGTACACTGAAGCTTTCTTT	CASSRPEYTEAFF
TRBJ1-3	few	TRBV5-5	NA	16	TGTGCCAGCAGCTTGGGAGGGAACCTTTCTGGAAACACCATATATTTT	CASSLGGNLSGNTIYF
TRBJ1-1	NA	TRBV9	TRBD1	14	TGTGCCAGCAGCGTGGGACAGATAAAGACTGAAGCTTTCTTT	CASSVGQIKTEAFF
TRBJ2-3	NA	TRBV2	TRBD2	16	TGTGCCAGCAGGGGGCGGGGGGACCCTAGCACAGATACGCAGTATTTT	CASRGRGDPSTDTQYF
TRBJ2-2	NA	TRBV6-1	NA	11	TGTGCCAGCAGTGAACCCGGGGAGCTGTTTTTT	CASSEPGELFF
TRBJ1-1	NA	TRBV4-1	NA	15	TGCGCCAGCCACGAGAGGGCAGGGCTGATCACTGAAGCTTTCTTT	CASHERAGLITEAFF
TRBJ1-1	NA	TRBV2	NA	13	TGTGCCAGCAGTATGGACGGCAGGGGCGAAGCTTTCTTT	CASSMDGRGEAFF
TRBJ1-5	NA	TRBV5-6	NA	15	TGTGCCAGCAGCTTGAAGGGGGTAAGCAATCAGCCCCAGCATTTT	CASSLKGVSNQPQHF
TRBJ1-1	NA	TRBV7-9	TRBD1	14	TGTGCCAGCAGCTTTGGGACAGGGGACACTGAAGCTTTCTTT	CASSFGTGDTEAFF
TRBJ1-1	NA	TRBV7-3	NA	14	TGTGCCAGCAGCTCAAGGGGGGAGAACACTGAAGCTTTCTTT	CASSSRGENTEAFF
TRBJ2-5	NA	TRBV25-1	NA	14	TGTGCCAGCAGCCGACCACTGGGGATTGAGACCCAGTACTTC	CASSRPLGIETQYF
TRBJ2-1	NA	TRBV10-2	NA	11	TGCGCCAGCAGTGAGCTGAATGAGCAGTTCTTC	CASSELNEQFF
TRBJ1-5	NA	TRBV6-5	NA	13	TGTGCCAGCAGACTTCAGGGAGGACAGCCCCAGCATTTT	CASRLQGGQPQHF
TRBJ1-2	NA	TRBV27	NA	15	TGTGCCAGCAGTTCGCCGGGGTCCGGCAACTATGGCTACACCTTC	CASSSPGSGNYGYTF
TRBJ2-5	NA	TRBV2	NA	14	TGTGCCAGCAGGGAGGCACTAAACCAAGAGACCCAGTACTTC	CASREALNQETQYF
TRBJ1-3	NA	TRBV6-1	NA	15	TGTGCCAGCAGTGCACGGGACTACTCTGGAAACACCATATATTTT	CASSARDYSGNTIYF
TRBJ2-5	NA	TRBV19	TRBD2	15	TGTGCCAGTAGTATCCTAGCGGGGGGGCTGGAGACCCAGTACTTC	CASSILAGGLETQYF
TRBJ2-2	NA	TRBV2	TRBD1	15	TGTGCCAGCAGGGACAGGGCTGCGAACACCGGGGAGCTGTTTTTT	CASRDRAANTGELFF
TRBJ1-2	NA	TRBV2	NA	15	TGTGCCAGCAGTGAAGCGGTCGATCTCGGCTATGGCTACACCTTC	CASSEAVDLGYGYTF
TRBJ1-1	NA	TRBV10-3	TRBD1	15	TGTGCCATCAGTGAGTCAGGGGGCGGAATGTCTGAAGCTTTCTTT	CAISESGGGMSEAFF
TRBJ1-3	NA	TRBV11-2	NA	12	TGTGCCAGCGCCACGGACGGAAACACCATATATTTT	CASATDGNTIYF
TRBJ2-1	NA	TRBV11-2	NA	16	TGTGCCAGCAGCCCACGCCGGCAGGTTCAGTTAAATGAGCAGTTCTTC	CASSPRRQVQLNEQFF
TRBJ1-5	NA	TRBV5-1	TRBD1	14	TGCGCCAGCAGTTCGGGACAGGGCAATCAGCCCCAGCATTTT	CASSSGQGNQPQHF
TRBJ2-5	NA	TRBV5-1	NA	15	TGCGCCAGCAGCTTGGGACAGGAGGGCGCGGAGACCCAGTACTTC	CASSLGQEGAETQYF
TRBJ1-4	NA	TRBV5-1	TRBD1	15	TGCGCCAGCAGCGCCACAGGGGGCGGAGAGGAAAAACTGTTTTTT	CASSATGGGEEKLFF
TRBJ2-1	NA	TRBV5-1	NA	15	TGCGCCAGCAGCTCAGGGGGGCTCGGCCCCAGTGAGCAGTTCTTC	CASSSGGLGPSEQFF
TRBJ2-7	NA	TRBV2	TRBD1	14	TGTGCCAGCAGTGAAAACAGGGGGCACAACGAGCAGTACTTC	CASSENRGHNEQYF
TRBJ2-1	NA	TRBV12-5	TRBD2	15	TGTGCTAGTGGGACTAGCGGGAGCTCCTACAATGAGCAGTTCTTC	CASGTSGSSYNEQFF
TRBJ2-1	NA	TRBV29-1	NA	12	TGCAGCGTGAACCCTGGGGGAAATGAGCAGTTCTTC	CSVNPGGNEQFF
TRBJ1-1	NA	TRBV2	NA	12	TGTGCCAGCAGTCCATCGACCACTGAAGCTTTCTTT	CASSPSTTEAFF
TRBJ1-2	NA	TRBV15	NA	16	TGTGCCACCAGCAGAGATCCTGCGGGGGGCGGGGATGGCTACACCTTC	CATSRDPAGGGDGYTF
TRBJ2-7	NA	TRBV2	TRBD2	13	TGTGCCAGCAGTGCCTTAGCGGGGGCCGAGCAGTACTTC	CASSALAGAEQYF
TRBJ1-1	NA	TRBV11-3	NA	15	TGTGCCAGCAGCTTAGGAGGGGCGTCGAACACTGAAGCTTTCTTT	CASSLGGASNTEAFF
TRBJ2-5	NA	TRBV6-5	NA	13	TGTGCCAGTAACAGGGACCATAAGGAGACCCAGTACTTC	CASNRDHKETQYF
TRBJ1-5	NA	TRBV19	NA	15	TGTGCCAGTAGTATCTGGCTTTTTAGCAATCAGCCCCAGCATTTT	CASSIWLFSNQPQHF
TRBJ2-3	once	TRBV18	NA	13	TGTGCCAGCTCACCGCTGGACTTCACGCGGCCGTATTTT	CASSPLDFTRPYF